Detailed here is one T cell receptor beta chain. What it binds is not known. The data originate from a study of Ad26.COV2.S vaccination and SARS-CoV-2 variants. CDR1 and CDR2 (germline): SNHLY, FYNNEI. This CDR3 spans 13 amino acids. V was clipped by 1 base and J by 4 bases, with 7 bases between them. Measured with immunoSEQ multiplex PCR; TCRdb has only the in-frame clones, and not every one. The table shows about 350,000 clones, with 92% occurring only once. Study results and caveats: Analytic work on TCR breadth and depth might have understated the full extent of total T cell responses. After vaccination, substantial breadth of spike-specific CD8+ and CD4+ responses was reported.

The material sequenced was peripheral blood, taken after recovery from COVID-19. This TCR came from a human donor who had recovered from COVID-19. The chain uses TRBV2 and TRBJ1-2, with D unresolved. CDR3 nucleotide sequence: TGTGCCAGCAGTGAAGAGGGATTCTATGGCTACACCTTC. Its translation is CASSEEGFYGYTF. The complete variable domain, with remaining parts taken from reference TRBV2 and TRBJ1-2, reads EPEVTQTPSHQVTQMGQEVILRCVPISNHLYFYWYRQILGQKVEFLVSFYNNEISEKSEIFDDQFSVERPDGSNFTLKIRSTKLEDSAMYFCASSEEGFYGYTFGSGTRLTVV.